The next 5 T cell receptor beta chains were all read from a single sample in a study of T cell changes during pregnancy in multiple sclerosis (dated by TCRdb to about 2019). Libraries were constructed by the immunoSEQ multiplex PCR assay. Not all clones reach the TCRdb copy of this immuneACCESS table, which keeps in-frame sequences only. Checked studies attribute under half of the gap to unresolved V genes and leave the rest unexplained. This sample comprises more than 70,000 clones, 85% to 95% of them detected only once. The ten top clones hold about 2.2% of the sample. This specimen was peripheral blood, taken before pregnancy. The receptors originated from a female donor with multiple sclerosis, enrolled in a pregnancy study.

This chain joins TRBV25-1 and TRBJ2-2; D may be TRBD2 (5 bases). The germline gives CDR1 MGHDK, CDR2 SYGVNS. Trimming removed 2 bases from V and 5 bases from J, with 6 bases in between. The CDR3 is made up of 13 amino acids. The CDR3 DNA is TGTGCCAGCAGTGAAAGGACTACCGGGGAGCTGTTTTTT. This codes for CASSERTTGELFF.

The chain carries TRBV6-4 and TRBJ2-1; 10 positions match TRBD2. Trimming took 5 bases from V and 5 from J; bases not matched to a gene: 9. The CDR3 length is 16 residues. Germline V CDR1 and CDR2: MRHNA, SNTAGT. CDR3 bases: TGTGCCAGCAGTCTCCTAGCGGGAGAAAATAACAATGAGCAGTTCTTC. Its translation is CASSLLAGENNNEQFF.

This clone came up once. The gene calls are TRBV9 and TRBJ2-5, with a possible D match to TRBD2 (5 bases). Germline CDR1 is SGDLS and CDR2 is YYNGEE. The CDR3 has 15 amino acids. Trimming cost V 1 base and J 1 base, with 11 bases left between them. The CDR3: CASSVMGERQETQYF. CDR3 nucleotide sequence: TGTGCCAGCAGCGTAATGGGAGAGCGCCAAGAGACCCAGTACTTC.

This rearrangement joins TRBV5-6 to TRBJ2-1, with 14 nucleotides matching TRBD2. Germline trimming cut 2 bases from V and 6 bases from J; bases unmatched to any gene: 1. The CDR3 contains 15 residues. Germline CDR1 SGHDT, CDR2 YYEEEE. The CDR3 DNA is TGTGCCAGCAGCTTCGGACTAGCGGGGGGCAATGAGCAGTTCTTC. Translation gives CASSFGLAGGNEQFF.

The V call is TRBV13, the J call TRBJ2-7; D is uncertain. The CDR3 has 14 residues. Trimming left V 4 bases short and J 1 base short, with 11 bases between. Germline values: CDR1 PRHDT, CDR2 FYEKMQ (reference sequence). The CDR3 DNA follows: TGTGCCAGCAGCTCCCGTCCTTTTTCCTACGAGCAGTACTTC. It translates to CASSSRPFSYEQYF. The full variable domain, in which reference TRBV13 and TRBJ2-7 provide the parts outside the CDR3, is AAGVIQSPRHLIKEKRETATLKCYPIPRHDTVYWYQQGPGQDPQFLISFYEKMQSDKGSIPDRFSAQQFSDYHSELNMSSLELGDSALYFCASSSRPFSYEQYFGPGTRLTVT.